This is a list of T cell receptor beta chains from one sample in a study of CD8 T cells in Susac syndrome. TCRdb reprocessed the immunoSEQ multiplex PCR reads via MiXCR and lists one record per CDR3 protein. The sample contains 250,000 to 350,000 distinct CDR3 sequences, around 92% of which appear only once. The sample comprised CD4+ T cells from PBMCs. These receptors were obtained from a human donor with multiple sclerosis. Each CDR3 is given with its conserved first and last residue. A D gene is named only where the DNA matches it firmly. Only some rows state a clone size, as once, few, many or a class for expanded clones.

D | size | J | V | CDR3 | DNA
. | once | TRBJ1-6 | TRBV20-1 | CSAREIDLSFGNSPLHF | TGCAGTGCTAGAGAGATTGACCTCTCATTCGGTAATTCACCCCTCCACTTT
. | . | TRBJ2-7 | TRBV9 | CASSVAGRGPGEQYF | TGTGCCAGCAGCGTAGCGGGCAGGGGTCCGGGCGAGCAGTACTTC
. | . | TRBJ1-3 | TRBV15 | CATSRDLADHSGNTIYF | TGTGCCACCAGCAGAGATCTTGCAGACCACTCTGGAAACACCATATATTTT
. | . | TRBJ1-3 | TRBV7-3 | CASSLDSHSGNTIYF | TGTGCCAGCAGCTTGGACAGCCACTCTGGAAACACCATATATTTT
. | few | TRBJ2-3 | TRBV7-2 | CASSSGGGTDTQYF | TGTGCCAGCAGCTCCGGCGGGGGCACAGATACGCAGTATTTT
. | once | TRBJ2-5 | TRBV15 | CATSRELETQYF | TGTGCCACCAGCAGAGAGCTAGAGACCCAGTACTTC
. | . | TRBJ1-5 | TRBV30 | CAWSVAARQPQHF | TGTGCCTGGAGTGTAGCCGCTCGACAGCCCCAGCATTTT
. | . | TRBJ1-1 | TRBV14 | CASSQFRNTEAFF | TGTGCCAGCAGCCAATTTCGGAACACTGAAGCTTTCTTT
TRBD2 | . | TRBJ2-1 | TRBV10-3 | CAISGTSGYNEQFF | TGTGCCATCAGCGGGACTAGCGGGTACAATGAGCAGTTCTTC
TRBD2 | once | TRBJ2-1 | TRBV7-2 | CASSLDWPGVAGSNEQFF | TGTGCCAGCAGCTTAGATTGGCCGGGGGTAGCGGGGTCCAATGAGCAGTTCTTC
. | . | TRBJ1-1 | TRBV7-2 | CASSLDSGVRTEAFF | TGTGCCAGCAGCTTAGATTCAGGGGTTAGGACTGAAGCTTTCTTT
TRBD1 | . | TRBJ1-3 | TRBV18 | CASSSGQSSGNTIYF | TGTGCCAGCTCATCGGGACAGTCCTCTGGAAACACCATATATTTT
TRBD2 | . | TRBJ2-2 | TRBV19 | CASTGGSWAGELFF | TGTGCCAGTACGGGCGGGAGTTGGGCCGGGGAGCTGTTTTTT
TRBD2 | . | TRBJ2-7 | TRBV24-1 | CATSLRLAGCSYEQYF | TGTGCCACCAGCTTAAGACTAGCGGGGTGCTCCTACGAGCAGTACTTC
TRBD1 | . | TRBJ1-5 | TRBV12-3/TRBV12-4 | CASSSQGVWQPQHF | TGTGCCAGCAGTTCGCAGGGGGTCTGGCAGCCCCAGCATTTT
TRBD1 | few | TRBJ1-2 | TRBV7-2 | CASSPDRAYGYTF | TGTGCCAGCAGCCCCGACAGGGCGTACGGCTACACCTTC
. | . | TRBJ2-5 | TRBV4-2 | CASSQEREETQYF | TGTGCCAGCAGCCAAGAACGTGAAGAGACCCAGTACTTC
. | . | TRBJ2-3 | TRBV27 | CASSLLGTRGDTQYF | TGTGCCAGCAGTCTACTAGGGACACGTGGGGATACGCAGTATTTT
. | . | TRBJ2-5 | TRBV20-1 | CSASLAAETQYF | TGCAGTGCTAGTCTGGCCGCGGAGACCCAGTACTTC
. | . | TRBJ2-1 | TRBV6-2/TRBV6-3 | CASSPGTPGEREQFF | TGTGCCAGCAGTCCCGGGACTCCCGGAGAGAGGGAGCAGTTCTTC
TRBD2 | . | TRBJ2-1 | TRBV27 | CASSLSGASGSGEQFF | TGTGCCAGCAGTTTATCGGGGGCTAGCGGGAGTGGTGAGCAGTTCTTC
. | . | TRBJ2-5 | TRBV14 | CASSQDLAQETQYF | TGTGCCAGCAGCCAAGATCTAGCACAAGAGACCCAGTACTTC
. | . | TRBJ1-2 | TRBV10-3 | CATASLQGSRGYGYTF | TGTGCCACCGCTAGTTTACAGGGCAGCCGGGGCTATGGCTACACCTTC
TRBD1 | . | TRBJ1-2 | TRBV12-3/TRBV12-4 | CASSTDRGSGYTF | TGTGCCAGCAGCACCGACAGGGGGTCGGGCTACACCTTC
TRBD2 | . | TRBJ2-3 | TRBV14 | CASSHGGTDTQYF | TGTGCCAGCAGCCACGGGGGGACAGATACGCAGTATTTT
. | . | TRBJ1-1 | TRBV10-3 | CAIRGTKEKAFF | TGTGCCATCAGGGGGACAAAAGAAAAAGCTTTCTTT
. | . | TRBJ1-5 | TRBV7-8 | CASSVDRGNQPQHF | TGTGCCAGCAGCGTAGATAGAGGCAATCAGCCCCAGCATTTT
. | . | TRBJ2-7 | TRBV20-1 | CTMGSSYEQYF | TGCACTATGGGGAGCTCCTACGAGCAGTACTTC
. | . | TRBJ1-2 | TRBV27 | CASSPLDGRYGYTF | TGTGCCAGCAGTCCGTTGGACGGCAGATATGGCTACACCTTC
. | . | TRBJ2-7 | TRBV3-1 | CASSQEPPYRDEQYF | TGTGCCAGCAGCCAAGAACCCCCATATCGTGACGAGCAGTACTTC
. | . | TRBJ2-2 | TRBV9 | CASSRQDLGELFF | TGTGCCAGCAGCCGACAGGACCTCGGGGAGCTGTTTTTT
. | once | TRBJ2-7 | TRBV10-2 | CASRASSYEQYF | TGCGCCAGCAGGGCCAGCTCCTACGAGCAGTACTTC
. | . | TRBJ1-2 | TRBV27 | CASSLSVGENYGYTF | TGTGCCAGCAGTTTATCGGTGGGGGAGAACTATGGCTACACCTTC
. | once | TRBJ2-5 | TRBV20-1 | CSAHPRETQYF | TGCAGTGCTCACCCTCGAGAGACCCAGTACTTC
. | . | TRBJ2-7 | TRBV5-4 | CASSAGNPYEQYF | TGTGCCAGCAGCGCCGGAAACCCCTACGAGCAGTACTTC
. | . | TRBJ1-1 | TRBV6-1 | CATVRENTEAFF | TGTGCCACCGTGAGGGAGAACACTGAAGCTTTCTTT
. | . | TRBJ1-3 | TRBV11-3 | CASSLVRNSGNTIYF | TGTGCCAGCAGCTTAGTAAGGAACTCTGGAAACACCATATATTTT
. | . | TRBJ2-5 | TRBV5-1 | CASSSTRDNTQETQYF | TGCGCCAGCAGCTCCACTCGGGACAACACCCAAGAGACCCAGTACTTC
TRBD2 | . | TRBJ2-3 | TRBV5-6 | CASSLFTSGGPGYTQYF | TGTGCCAGCAGCTTGTTCACTAGCGGGGGCCCGGGGTATACGCAGTATTTT
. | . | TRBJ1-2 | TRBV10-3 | CAISEMTGGMGGYTF | TGTGCCATCAGTGAGATGACAGGAGGCATGGGTGGCTACACCTTC
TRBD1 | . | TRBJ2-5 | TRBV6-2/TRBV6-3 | CATLQGIQETQYF | TGTGCCACTCTACAGGGGATCCAAGAGACCCAGTACTTC
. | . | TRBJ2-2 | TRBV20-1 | CSARVPGRNTGELFF | TGCAGTGCTAGAGTACCGGGGAGAAACACCGGGGAGCTGTTTTTT
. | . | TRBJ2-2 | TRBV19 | CASSTPRGAPNTGELFF | TGTGCCAGTAGCACTCCGCGTGGGGCGCCGAACACCGGGGAGCTGTTTTTT